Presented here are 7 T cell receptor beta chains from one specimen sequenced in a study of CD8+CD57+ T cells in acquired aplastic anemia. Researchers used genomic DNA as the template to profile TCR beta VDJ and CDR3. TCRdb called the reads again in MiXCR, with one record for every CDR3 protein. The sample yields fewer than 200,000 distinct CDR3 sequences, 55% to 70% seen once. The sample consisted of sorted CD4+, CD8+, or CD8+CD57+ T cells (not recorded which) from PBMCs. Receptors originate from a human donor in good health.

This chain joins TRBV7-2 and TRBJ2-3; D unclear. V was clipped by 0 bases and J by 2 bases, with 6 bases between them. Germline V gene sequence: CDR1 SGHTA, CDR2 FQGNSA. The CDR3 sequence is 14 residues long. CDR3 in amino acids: CASSLALTTDTQYF. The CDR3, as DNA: TGTGCCAGCAGCTTAGCTTTGACCACAGATACGCAGTATTTT.

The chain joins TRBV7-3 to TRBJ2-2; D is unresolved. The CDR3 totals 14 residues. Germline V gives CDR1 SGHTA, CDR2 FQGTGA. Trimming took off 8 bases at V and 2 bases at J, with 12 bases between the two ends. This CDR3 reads CASQLLPNTGELFF. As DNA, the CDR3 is TGTGCCAGCCAACTACTACCAAACACCGGGGAGCTGTTTTTT.

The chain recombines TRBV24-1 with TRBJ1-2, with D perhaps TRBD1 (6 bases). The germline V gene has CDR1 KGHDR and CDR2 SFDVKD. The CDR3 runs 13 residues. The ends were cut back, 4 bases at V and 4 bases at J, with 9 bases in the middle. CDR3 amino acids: CATSDPDSYGYTF. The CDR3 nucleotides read TGTGCCACCAGTGACCCGGACAGCTATGGCTACACCTTC.

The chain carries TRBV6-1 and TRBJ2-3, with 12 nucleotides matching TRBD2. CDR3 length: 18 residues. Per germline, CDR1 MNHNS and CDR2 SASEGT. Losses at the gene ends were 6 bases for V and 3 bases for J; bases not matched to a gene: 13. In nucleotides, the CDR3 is TGTGCCAGCAGGACGAATCCGGGACTAGCGGGCCCTACAGATACGCAGTATTTT. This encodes CASRTNPGLAGPTDTQYF.

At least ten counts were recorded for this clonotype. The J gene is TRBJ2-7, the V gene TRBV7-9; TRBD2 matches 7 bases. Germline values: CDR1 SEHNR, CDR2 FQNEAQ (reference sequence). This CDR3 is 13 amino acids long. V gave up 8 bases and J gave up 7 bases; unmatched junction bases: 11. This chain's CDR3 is CASEAGESGEQYF. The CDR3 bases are TGTGCCAGCGAGGCGGGAGAGTCTGGTGAGCAGTACTTC.

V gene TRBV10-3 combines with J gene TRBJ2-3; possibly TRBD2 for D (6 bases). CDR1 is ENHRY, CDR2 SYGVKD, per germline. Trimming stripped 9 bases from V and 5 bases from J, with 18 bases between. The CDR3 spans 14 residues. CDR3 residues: CAIRPGLAIDTQYF. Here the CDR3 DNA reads TGTGCCATACGTCCGGGACTTGCCATAGATACGCAGTATTTT.

The CDR3: CASSNRGQGFTDTQYF. The CDR3 coding sequence is TGTGCCAGCAGCAACCGGGGACAGGGGTTCACAGATACGCAGTATTTT. J is TRBJ2-3 and V is TRBV7-3; 10 nucleotides align to TRBD1. Germline V lookup: CDR1 SGHTA, CDR2 FQGTGA. This CDR3 spans 16 amino acids. After removal of 5 bases from V and 2 bases from J, the junction contained 7 bases not matched to a gene.